This record concerns one TCR beta chain sequence. The germline V gene encodes CDR1 LGHNA and CDR2 YSLEER. This CDR3 has 13 residues. Trimming took off 0 bases at V and 8 bases at J, with 10 bases between the two ends. This entry comes from a study of blood T cell repertoires in COVID-19. Overall study: COVID-19 samples from acute and convalescent phases originated in the United States, Italy and Spain. PBMCs, B-cell-depleted T cells, or T cells were the source of the cDNA or gDNA that made up the material.

As handled by the study authors: Quantification of nucleated cells was approximated via reference gene primer amplification. Assay used: immunoSEQ multiplex PCR; TCRdb lists only in-frame clones, some missing. The DNA was the basis for D and trimming; V, J and clone size are from that table. Of under 15,000 clones in the sample, roughly four fifths were seen once. The clonotype comes from a man in his forties with active or convalescent COVID-19. The J gene is TRBJ1-2, the V gene TRBV4-3; D not certain. Sequenced sample: peripheral blood. CDR3 DNA: TGCGCCAGCAGCCAAGATACAGACGGCGGCTACACCTTC. It yields the protein CASSQDTDGGYTF.